What follows are 21 T cell receptor beta chains derived from one specimen sequenced in a study of blood T cell repertoires in COVID-19 (dated by TCRdb to between 2020 and 2021). Library prep was done by the immunoSEQ multiplex PCR assay. TCRdb's version of the immuneACCESS table is confined to in-frame rearrangements and falls short of the full clone set. An unresolved V gene accounts for under half of the shortfall where checked; the remainder is of unknown origin. The sample table shows about 300,000 clones, and nearly 90% are seen once. Around 5.9% of the sample is taken by the ten largest. Source material: PBMCs or T cells enriched from blood (not recorded which). The receptors originated from a woman aged 30 to 39 who had recovered from COVID-19.

The chain couples TRBV7-9 to TRBJ1-6; 8 bases are shared with TRBD1. Germline lookup yields CDR1 SEHNR and CDR2 FQNEAQ (reference sequence). The CDR3 is 16 residues long. V lost 5 bases, J lost 5 bases, and 8 bases stayed unmatched. CDR3 DNA: TGTGCCAGCAGCCTCGGACAGGGACCCGATAATTCACCCCTCCACTTT. Its translation: CASSLGQGPDNSPLHF. The variable domain in full, with the rest retrieved from reference TRBV7-9 and TRBJ1-6, is DTGVSQNPRHKITKRGQNVTFRCDPISEHNRLYWYRQTLGQGPEFLTYFQNEAQLEKSRLLSDRFSAERPKGSFSTLEIQRTEQGDSAMYLCASSLGQGPDNSPLHFGNGTRLTVT.

Here the CDR3 DNA reads TGTGCCACCCAGGGGTTGAATCAGCCCCAGCATTTT. Encoded protein: CATQGLNQPQHF. The genes are TRBV5-8 and TRBJ1-5; possibly TRBD1 for D (6 bases). CDR1 and CDR2 (germline): SGHTS, YDEGEE. V lost 9 bases and J lost 4, with 11 bases in between. The CDR3 covers 12 residues. The whole variable domain, remainder taken from reference TRBV5-8 and TRBJ1-5, is EAGVTQSPTHLIKTRGQQATLRCSPISGHTSVYWYQQALGLGLQFLLWYDEGEERNRGNFPPRFSGRQFPNYSSELNVNALELEDSALYLCATQGLNQPQHFGDGTRLSIL.

This clone has a single count. J is TRBJ1-2 and V is TRBV12-5; 9 nucleotides align to TRBD1. J lost 4 bases, V lost 5 bases, and 5 bases had no gene match. The CDR3 contains 14 residues. Germline lookup yields CDR1 LGHNT and CDR2 FRNRAP. This CDR3 reads CASGPTGGGYGYTF. CDR3 nucleotides: TGTGCTAGTGGTCCGACAGGGGGGGGCTATGGCTACACCTTC.

The chain joins TRBV19 to TRBJ1-1; the D gene is possibly TRBD1 (5 bases). Looked up from germline, CDR1 is LNHDA and CDR2 is SQIVND (reference sequence). This CDR3 region has 14 residues. Trimming shortened V by 3 bases and J by 4 bases, and 12 bases separated the two germline ends. CDR3 DNA sequence: TGTGCCAGTAGTATGGGGGGTAGCAGCACTGAAGCTTTCTTT. It specifies CASSMGGSSTEAFF.

The V and J genes are TRBV2 and TRBJ2-5, with TRBD2 identical over 12 bases. V trimming: 3 bases; J trimming: 5 bases; junction bases outside the gene matches: 4. The CDR3 sequence is 15 residues long. Looked up from germline, CDR1 is SNHLY and CDR2 is FYNNEI. The CDR3: CASSDSSGGAETQYF. CDR3 coding DNA: TGTGCCAGCAGTGATTCTAGCGGGGGGGCCGAGACCCAGTACTTC.

The chain couples TRBV18 to TRBJ1-2, with 7 bases lining up with TRBD1. This CDR3 has 14 amino acids. Germline loops: CDR1 KGHSH, CDR2 LQKENI. V was pared by 1 base and J by 3 bases, with 2 bases of the junction left unmatched. The CDR3 loop is CASSPRGGYYGYTF. As DNA, the CDR3 is TGTGCCAGCTCACCACGAGGGGGCTACTATGGCTACACCTTC.

The V call is TRBV2, the J call TRBJ1-5; 7 positions agree with TRBD1. The trim removed 6 bases at V and 4 bases at J, leaving 9 bases unmatched. This CDR3 region has 15 residues. Germline CDR1 and CDR2: SNHLY and FYNNEI. CDR3 coding DNA: TGTGCCAGCAGACCTGACAGGGCCGGGAATCAGCCCCAGCATTTT. Translated, it gives CASRPDRAGNQPQHF. Drawing the rest from reference TRBV2 and TRBJ1-5, the complete variable domain is EPEVTQTPSHQVTQMGQEVILRCVPISNHLYFYWYRQILGQKVEFLVSFYNNEISEKSEIFDDQFSVERPDGSNFTLKIRSTKLEDSAMYFCASRPDRAGNQPQHFGDGTRLSIL.

The V call is TRBV19, the J call TRBJ1-1; no clear D gene. The V and J ends lost 1 base and 1 base respectively, with 10 bases between them. The CDR3 has 15 residues. Germline V gene sequence: CDR1 LNHDA, CDR2 SQIVND (reference sequence). In nucleotides, the CDR3 is TGTGCCAGTAGTATAGTAGGAGGGAAGAACACTGAAGCTTTCTTT. Its translation: CASSIVGGKNTEAFF.

The V gene is TRBV5-1, the J gene TRBJ2-3; the D gene is possibly TRBD2 (6 bases). The CDR3 contains 16 residues. Germline V lookup: CDR1 SGHRS, CDR2 YFSETQ. Trimming stripped 6 bases from V and 4 bases from J, with 21 bases between. In DNA form, the CDR3 reads TGCGCCAGCACCCTGAACGGCGGGGAGTACGCAGATACGCAGTATTTT. Amino acid sequence: CASTLNGGEYADTQYF. Together with reference TRBV5-1 and TRBJ2-3, the CDR3 gives the full variable domain: KAGVTQTPRYLIKTRGQQVTLSCSPISGHRSVSWYQQTPGQGLQFLFEYFSETQRNKGNFPGRFSGRQFSNSRSEMNVSTLELGDSALYLCASTLNGGEYADTQYFGPGTRLTVL.

The chain recombines TRBV4-1 with TRBJ1-2; 7 nucleotides line up with TRBD1. This CDR3 is built from 16 residues. After removal of 4 bases from V and 4 bases from J, the junction contained 12 bases not matched to a gene. Germline assignment: CDR1 MGHRA and CDR2 YSYEKL. CDR3 nucleotide sequence: TGCGCCAGCAGCCCTATGAGGGCCTCAGGGGGCTATGGCTACACCTTC. Translation: CASSPMRASGGYGYTF.

This chain connects TRBV10-3 to TRBJ1-2, with 9 bases matching TRBD1. Germline CDR1 and CDR2: ENHRY and SYGVKD. Losses at the gene ends were 6 bases for V and 7 bases for J; bases not matched to a gene: 15. This CDR3 contains 16 residues. The CDR3 is CAIRETGGASIIGYTF. CDR3 coding DNA: TGTGCCATCAGAGAGACAGGGGGGGCCTCTATCATTGGCTACACCTTC.

In its sample, this clone was seen a few times. This chain links TRBV7-2 with TRBJ1-1; D may be TRBD1 (6 bases). Trimming cost V 4 bases and J 6 bases, with 21 bases left between them. Germline V gives CDR1 SGHTA, CDR2 FQGNSA. CDR3 length: 16 residues. The CDR3 nucleotides read TGTGCCAGCAGCTCCAGGGGCGGGAGGGGAACAGCTGAAGCTTTCTTT. Its protein is CASSSRGGRGTAEAFF. The whole variable domain, filled in from reference TRBV7-2 and TRBJ1-1, reads GAGVSQSPSNKVTEKGKDVELRCDPISGHTALYWYRQSLGQGLEFLIYFQGNSAPDKSGLPSDRFSAERTGGSVSTLTIQRTQQEDSAVYLCASSSRGGRGTAEAFFGQGTRLTVV.

This chain links TRBV9 with TRBJ1-2; TRBD1 matches 7 bases. With 2 bases clipped from V and 3 bases from J, the junction kept 1 base outside the gene matches. The CDR3 loop spans 13 amino acids. Germline lookup yields CDR1 SGDLS and CDR2 YYNGEE. The CDR3 DNA is TGTGCCAGCAGCGTTGGGACAGACTATGGCTACACCTTC. Translated: CASSVGTDYGYTF.

The chain recombines TRBV5-6 with TRBJ1-4; 9 bases are shared with TRBD1. V was pared by 0 bases and J by 5 bases, with 2 bases of the junction left unmatched. The V gene's germline CDR1 is SGHDT and CDR2 YYEEEE. This CDR3 spans 15 amino acids. CDR3 amino acids: CASSLGTGANEKLFF. The CDR3 DNA reads TGTGCCAGCAGCTTGGGGACAGGGGCAAATGAAAAACTGTTTTTT.

The gene calls are TRBV7-6 and TRBJ2-2, with 9 bases identical to TRBD1. Germline V lookup: CDR1 SGHVS, CDR2 FNYEAQ. This CDR3 spans 15 amino acids. Trimming cost V 5 bases and J 4 bases; bases outside gene matches: 5. The CDR3 spells CASSAGQGFTGELFF. Here the CDR3 DNA reads TGTGCCAGCAGCGCCGGACAGGGGTTCACCGGGGAGCTGTTTTTT.

This clone was seen once. V usage is TRBV18 and J usage is TRBJ1-5; D not certain. The V gene lost 3 bases and the J gene lost 9 bases, with 9 bases spanning the gap. The germline V gene has CDR1 KGHSH and CDR2 LQKENI. CDR3 length equals 12 residues. The DNA of the CDR3 is TGTGCCAGCTCACCGCCTGGCGGGCCCCAGCATTTT. This encodes CASSPPGGPQHF.

V gene TRBV6-1 combines with J gene TRBJ1-1; D gene uncertain. CDR3 length: 11 residues. Trimming removed 2 bases from V and 10 bases from J, with 8 bases in between. In germline, CDR1 is MNHNS, CDR2 SASEGT. The CDR3 is CASSEMERAFF. CDR3 DNA: TGTGCCAGCAGTGAAATGGAGCGAGCTTTCTTT.

This chain joins TRBV28 and TRBJ1-6; possible D gene TRBD1, 6 bases. This CDR3 comprises 13 residues. V gave up 4 bases and J gave up 10 bases, with 11 bases separating them. CDR1 is MDHEN, CDR2 SYDVKM, per germline. For the CDR3, the DNA is TGTGCCAGCAGTTCCTACAGGGTCTCACCCCTCCACTTT. As protein: CASSSYRVSPLHF.

Only one count was recorded for this clone. The V call is TRBV5-6, the J call TRBJ1-5; no definite D call. The CDR3 has 15 residues. Trimming pared 3 bases from V and 0 bases from J, leaving 10 bases between. CDR1 is SGHDT and CDR2 is YYEEEE in the germline V gene. CDR3 amino acids: CASSSGGLSNQPQHF. CDR3 coding DNA: TGTGCCAGCAGCTCCGGAGGGCTTAGCAATCAGCCCCAGCATTTT. Based on the CDR3 plus reference TRBV5-6 and TRBJ1-5, the full variable domain is DAGVTQSPTHLIKTRGQQVTLRCSPKSGHDTVSWYQQALGQGPQFIFQYYEEEERQRGNFPDRFSGHQFPNYSSELNVNALLLGDSALYLCASSSGGLSNQPQHFGDGTRLSIL.

This clone has a handful of counts. V is TRBV11-2 and J is TRBJ2-5; 12 bases are shared with TRBD2. This CDR3 is built from 16 residues. Germline assignment: CDR1 SGHAT and CDR2 FQNNGV. The J segment lost 1 base and the V segment lost 4 bases, leaving 4 bases of the junction unmatched. CDR3 DNA sequence: TGTGCCAGCAGCTCACGGACTAGCGGGACCCAAGAGACCCAGTACTTC. Encoded protein: CASSSRTSGTQETQYF.

The chain uses TRBV5-1 and TRBJ2-1; possibly TRBD1 for D (6 bases). V lost 5 bases, J lost 9 bases, and 12 bases lay in between. The germline V gene encodes CDR1 SGHRS and CDR2 YFSETQ. The CDR3 has 12 residues. DNA for the CDR3: TGCGCCAGCAGTGGAGGACAGAGTGAGCAGTTCTTC. Amino acid sequence: CASSGGQSEQFF.